This T cell receptor beta chain was recovered during a study of PD-1 blockade in classical Hodgkin lymphoma. Overall study: Patients were dosed intravenously with nivolumab at 3 mg/kg every 2 weeks.

Study outcomes and limitations: Baseline diversity in complete responders resembled that of newly diagnosed patients. Only CD4+ TCR diversity, not CD8+, had risen significantly by C4D1. Repertoire differences lack defined causes, possibly disease activity or prior therapy.

No patient escaped relapse after autologous stem cell transplantation, and brentuximab vedotin exposure varied. Regarding this clone: No antigen is known for it.

TCRdb's table, derived via immunoSEQ multiplex PCR, lists solely in-frame clones and lacks some. The repertoire consists of 50,000 or so clones, with approximately 73% occurring once and the leading ten covering less than 15%. The CDR3 contains 15 residues. V was trimmed by 1 base and J by 5 bases, leaving 15 bases between them. CDR1 KGHSH and CDR2 LQKENI come from the germline V gene. The V and J genes are TRBV18 and TRBJ2-7; D gene uncertain. Sequences were derived from peripheral blood mononuclear cells (PBMCs), sampled before the second cycle of nivolumab. The TCR originated in a human donor with classical Hodgkin lymphoma. This chain's CDR3 is CASSPRPRMHDEQYF. CDR3 bases: TGTGCCAGCTCACCACGACCTAGGATGCACGACGAGCAGTACTTC.